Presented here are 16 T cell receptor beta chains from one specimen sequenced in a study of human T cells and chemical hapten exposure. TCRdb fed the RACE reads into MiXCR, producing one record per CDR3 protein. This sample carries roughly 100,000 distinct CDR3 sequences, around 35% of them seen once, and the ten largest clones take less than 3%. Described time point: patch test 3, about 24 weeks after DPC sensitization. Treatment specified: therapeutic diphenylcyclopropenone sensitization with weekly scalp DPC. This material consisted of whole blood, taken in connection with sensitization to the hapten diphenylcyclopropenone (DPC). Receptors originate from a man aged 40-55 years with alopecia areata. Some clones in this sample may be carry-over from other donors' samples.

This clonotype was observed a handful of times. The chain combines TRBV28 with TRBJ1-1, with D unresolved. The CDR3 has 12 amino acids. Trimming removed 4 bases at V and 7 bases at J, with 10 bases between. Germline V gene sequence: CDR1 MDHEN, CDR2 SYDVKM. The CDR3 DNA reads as TGTGCCAGCAGTTATCTAATGCTTGAAGCTTTCTTT. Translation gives CASSYLMLEAFF.

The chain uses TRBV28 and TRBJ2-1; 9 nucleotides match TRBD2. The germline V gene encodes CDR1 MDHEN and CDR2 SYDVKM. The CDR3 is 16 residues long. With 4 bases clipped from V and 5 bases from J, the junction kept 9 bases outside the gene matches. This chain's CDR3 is CASSSGSGREDNEQFF. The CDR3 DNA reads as TGTGCCAGCAGTTCCGGTAGCGGGAGAGAGGACAATGAGCAGTTCTTC.

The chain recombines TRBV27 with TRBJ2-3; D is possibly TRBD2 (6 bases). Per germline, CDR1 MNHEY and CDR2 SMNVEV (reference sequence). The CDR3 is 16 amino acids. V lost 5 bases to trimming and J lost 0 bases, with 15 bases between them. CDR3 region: CASSPRPSVSTDTQYF. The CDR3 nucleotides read TGTGCCAGCAGTCCAAGGCCTAGCGTTAGCACAGATACGCAGTATTTT.

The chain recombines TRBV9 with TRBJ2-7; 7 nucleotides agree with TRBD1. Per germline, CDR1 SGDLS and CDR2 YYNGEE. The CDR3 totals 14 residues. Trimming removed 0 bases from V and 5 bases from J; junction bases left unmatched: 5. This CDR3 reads CASSVVRGRDEQYV. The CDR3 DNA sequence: TGTGCCAGCAGCGTAGTGAGGGGGCGCGACGAGCAGTACGTC.

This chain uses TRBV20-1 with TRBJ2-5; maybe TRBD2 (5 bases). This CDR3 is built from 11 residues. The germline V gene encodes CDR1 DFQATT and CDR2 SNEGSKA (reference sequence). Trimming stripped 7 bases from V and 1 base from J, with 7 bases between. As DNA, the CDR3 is TGCAGTGTAGCGACCCAAGAGACCCAGTACTTC. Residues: CSVATQETQYF.

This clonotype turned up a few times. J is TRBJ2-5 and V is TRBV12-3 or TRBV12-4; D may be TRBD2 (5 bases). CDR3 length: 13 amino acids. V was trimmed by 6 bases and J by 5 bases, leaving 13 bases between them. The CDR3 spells CASRWSGSETQYF. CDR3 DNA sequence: TGTGCCAGCAGATGGAGCGGCTCTGAGACCCAGTACTTC.

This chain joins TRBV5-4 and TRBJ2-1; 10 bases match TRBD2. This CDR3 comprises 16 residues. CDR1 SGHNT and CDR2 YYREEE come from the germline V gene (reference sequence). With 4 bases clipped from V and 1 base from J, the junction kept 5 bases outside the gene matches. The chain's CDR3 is CASSIGLAVSYNEQFF. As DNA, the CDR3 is TGTGCCAGCAGCATCGGACTAGCGGTTTCCTACAATGAGCAGTTCTTC.

CDR3 residues: CASREAGQSTDTQYF. The CDR3 bases are TGTGCCAGCAGGGAAGCGGGCCAGAGCACAGATACGCAGTATTTT. The chain carries TRBV12-3 or TRBV12-4 and TRBJ2-3, with D maybe TRBD2 (6 bases). V dropped 6 bases and J dropped 0 bases, with 13 bases sitting between them. CDR3 length equals 15 residues.

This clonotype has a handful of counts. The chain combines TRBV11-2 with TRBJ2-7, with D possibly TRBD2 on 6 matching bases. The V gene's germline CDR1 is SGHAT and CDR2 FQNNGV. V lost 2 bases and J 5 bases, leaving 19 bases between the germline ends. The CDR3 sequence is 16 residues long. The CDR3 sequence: CASSLLRRLGGNEQYV. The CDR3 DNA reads TGTGCCAGCAGCTTATTACGGCGGCTCGGAGGGAACGAGCAGTACGTC.

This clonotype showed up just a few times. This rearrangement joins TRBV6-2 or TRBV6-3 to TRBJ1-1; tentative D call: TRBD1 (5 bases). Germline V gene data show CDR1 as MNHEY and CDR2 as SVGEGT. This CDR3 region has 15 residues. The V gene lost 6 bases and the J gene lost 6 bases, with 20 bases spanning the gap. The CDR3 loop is CASSQVLDSKSEAFF. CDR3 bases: TGTGCCAGCAGCCAAGTTCTCGACAGTAAATCTGAAGCTTTCTTT.

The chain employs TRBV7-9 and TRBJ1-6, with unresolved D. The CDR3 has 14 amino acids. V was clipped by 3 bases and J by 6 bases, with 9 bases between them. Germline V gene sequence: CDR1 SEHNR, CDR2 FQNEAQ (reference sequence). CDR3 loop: CASSFGRSNSPLHF. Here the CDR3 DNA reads TGTGCCAGCAGCTTCGGCCGGTCTAATTCACCCCTCCACTTT.

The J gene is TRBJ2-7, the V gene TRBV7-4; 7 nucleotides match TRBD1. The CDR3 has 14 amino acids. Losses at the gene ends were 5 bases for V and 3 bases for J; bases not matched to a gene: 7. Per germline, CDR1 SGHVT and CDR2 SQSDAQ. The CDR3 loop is CASSRRTGVYEQYV. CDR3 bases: TGTGCCAGCAGCCGTAGGACAGGAGTCTACGAGCAGTACGTC.

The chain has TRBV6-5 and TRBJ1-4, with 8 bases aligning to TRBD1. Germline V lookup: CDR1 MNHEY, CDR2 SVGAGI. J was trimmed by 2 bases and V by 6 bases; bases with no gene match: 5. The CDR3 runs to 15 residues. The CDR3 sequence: CASSPRGPTNEKLFF. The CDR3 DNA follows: TGTGCCAGCAGCCCCAGGGGGCCGACTAATGAAAAACTGTTTTTT.

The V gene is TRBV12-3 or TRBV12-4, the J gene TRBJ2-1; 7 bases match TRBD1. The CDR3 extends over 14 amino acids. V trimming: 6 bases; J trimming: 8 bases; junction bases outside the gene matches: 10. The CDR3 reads CASSYMDRPHEQFF. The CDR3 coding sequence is TGTGCCAGCAGCTACATGGACAGGCCGCATGAGCAGTTCTTC.

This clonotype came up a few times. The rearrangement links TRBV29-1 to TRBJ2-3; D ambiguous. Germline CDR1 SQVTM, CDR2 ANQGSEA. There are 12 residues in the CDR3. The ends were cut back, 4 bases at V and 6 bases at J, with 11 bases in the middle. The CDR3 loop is CSVGTGPDTQYF. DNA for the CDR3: TGCAGCGTTGGGACGGGTCCTGATACGCAGTATTTT.

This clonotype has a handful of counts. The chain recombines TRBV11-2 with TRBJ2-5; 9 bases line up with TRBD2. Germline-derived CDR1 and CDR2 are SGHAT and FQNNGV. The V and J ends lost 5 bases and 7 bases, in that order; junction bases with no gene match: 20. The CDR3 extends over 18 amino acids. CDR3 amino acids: CASSPQGAGGDRLRTQYF. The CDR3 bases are TGTGCCAGCAGCCCCCAGGGAGCGGGGGGCGACAGACTGCGGACCCAGTACTTC. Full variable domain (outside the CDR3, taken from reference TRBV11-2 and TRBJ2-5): EAGVAQSPRYKIIEKRQSVAFWCNPISGHATLYWYQQILGQGPKLLIQFQNNGVVDDSQLPKDRFSAERLKGVDSTLKIQPAKLEDSAVYLCASSPQGAGGDRLRTQYFGPGTRLLVL.